Following are 4 T cell receptor beta chains from one sample sequenced in a study of identical twins. MiXCR, applied by TCRdb to the 5' RACE reads, yields one record per CDR3 protein. The table records under 300,000 distinct CDR3 sequences, roughly 13% of them present only once. The sample also formed part of further work on yellow fever vaccine responses in identical twins.

The sequenced material came from memory (CD45RO+) T cells sorted from blood. The receptors were gathered from a woman aged 18-35 years in good health.

This clonotype showed up just a few times. The chain combines TRBV5-1 with TRBJ2-7, with D perhaps matching TRBD1 (5 bases). From germline, CDR1 is SGHRS and CDR2 YFSETQ. CDR3 length equals 14 residues. Trimming pared 4 bases from V and 2 bases from J, leaving 13 bases between. CDR3 DNA: TGCGCCAGCAGCAAAACAGGATCACCCTACGAGCAGTACTTC. It translates to CASSKTGSPYEQYF.

This clonotype was detected only a few times. The rearrangement uses TRBV28 and TRBJ2-2; D gene uncertain. This CDR3 has 13 residues. Germline CDR1 is MDHEN and CDR2 is SYDVKM. Deletions cut 3 bases from V and 7 bases from J, with 9 bases between. For the CDR3, the DNA is TGTGCCAGCAGTTTGGATTCGCACGGGGAGCTGTTTTTT. As protein: CASSLDSHGELFF.

The chain couples TRBV18 to TRBJ2-3; no clear D. V was shortened by 6 bases and J by 2 bases, with 9 bases between the two germline ends. The CDR3 runs to 13 residues. Looked up from germline, CDR1 is KGHSH and CDR2 is LQKENI. The DNA for the CDR3 is TGTGCCAGCTCCATCTCACTCACAGATACGCAGTATTTT. It yields the protein CASSISLTDTQYF.

The rearrangement joins TRBV20-1 to TRBJ2-7; TRBD1 agrees at 8 bases. Losses at the gene ends were 0 bases for V and 4 bases for J; bases not matched to a gene: 23. Germline V lookup: CDR1 DFQATT, CDR2 SNEGSKA (reference sequence). This CDR3 is built from 20 residues. The CDR3 loop reads CSARDQGQVTGYAPRYEQYF. CDR3 bases: TGCAGTGCTAGAGACCAGGGACAGGTAACGGGTTATGCCCCTCGGTACGAGCAGTACTTC.